This T cell receptor beta chain originates from a study of T cells after yellow fever vaccination. General study findings and limits: Overall, a small share of clonotypes was seen in both CD4 and CD8 compartments.

As for this clonotype: Antigen: not known.

This CDR3 has 16 amino acids. V lost 3 bases, J lost 7 bases, and 10 bases stayed unmatched. Germline V gene data show CDR1 as ENHRY and CDR2 as SYGVKD. TCRdb independently ran MiXCR on the 5' RACE reads; one entry per CDR3 protein. The profile shows under 550,000 distinct CDR3 sequences, 21% of them singletons. The chain combines TRBV10-3 with TRBJ2-1, with 9 bases fitting TRBD1. Sequenced here: PBMCs, sampled roughly 20 days after the first yellow fever vaccination. This TCR was sampled from a man younger than 30 who received the YFV17D yellow fever vaccine. DNA for the CDR3: TGTGCCATCAGTGACCCCGGACAGGGGTTAGCTAATGAGCAGTTCTTC. Its protein is CAISDPGQGLANEQFF.